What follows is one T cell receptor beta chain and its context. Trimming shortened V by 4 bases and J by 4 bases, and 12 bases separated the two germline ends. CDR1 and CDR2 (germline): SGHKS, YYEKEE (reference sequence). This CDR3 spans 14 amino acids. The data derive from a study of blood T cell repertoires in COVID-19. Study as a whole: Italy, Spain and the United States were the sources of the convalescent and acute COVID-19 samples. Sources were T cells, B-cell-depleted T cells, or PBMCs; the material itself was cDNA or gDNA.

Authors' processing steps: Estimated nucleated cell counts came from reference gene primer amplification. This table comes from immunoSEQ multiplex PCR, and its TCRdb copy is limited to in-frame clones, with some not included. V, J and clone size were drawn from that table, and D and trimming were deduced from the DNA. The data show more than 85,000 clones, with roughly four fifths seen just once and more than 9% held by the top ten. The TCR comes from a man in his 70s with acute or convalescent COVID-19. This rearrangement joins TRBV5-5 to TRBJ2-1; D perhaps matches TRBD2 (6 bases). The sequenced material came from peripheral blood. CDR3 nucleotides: TGTGCCAGCAGCCCGGGACTGGATTACAATGAGCAGTTCTTC. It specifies CASSPGLDYNEQFF.